This entry describes one T cell receptor beta chain. Ten or more counts support this clonotype. Its antigen is still unknown. The input lacks base qualities; no much larger clone sits a single base away. The study was a case-control design nested within a healthcare worker cohort in London, UK, with weekly nasopharyngeal swab PCR tests and blood sampling. Healthcare workers were enrolled in the week of the UK lockdown, from 23 to 31 March 2020, and were followed every week for up to roughly 16 weeks. Libraries were prepared through 5' RACE. The sequencing machine was a NextSeq 500. To correct for sequencing error and PCR bias, the TCR library protocol tagged individual cDNA molecules with unique molecular identifiers. Sequencing covered both TCR alpha and beta chains, and within each sample the abundances of alpha and beta sequences were tightly co-correlated. From the authors' description of their analysis: Decombinator V4 was used to perform V gene, J gene and CDR3 annotation of TCR sequences. Expanded TCRs were defined as changing significantly between any two time points under a Poisson model with p below 0.0001. TCR abundances were normalised to the total number of TCRs sequenced in each sample and reported as counts per million. MAIT TCRs were defined by TRAV1-2 paired with TRAJ12, TRAJ20 or TRAJ33, and iNKT TCRs by TRAV10 paired with TRAJ18. VDJdb, accessed 1 November 2021, was searched for CMV, EBV and SARS-CoV-2 annotated TCRs, excluding TCRs annotated for multiple antigens. The public reads were run again by TCRdb, first through fastp at Q25 and then through MiXCR, and only productive beta chains were kept. Every entry covers one CDR3 protein and lists the most common genes and DNA from its rows. Clone size and V and J calls follow TCRdb, not the original study. The sample has around 47,000 distinct CDR3 sequences on record, approximately 10% of them singletons. The ten largest clones capture about 13% of the sample.

The CDR3, from cysteine to phenylalanine, totals 14 residues. Only the CDR3 DNA stays, 42 bases, in frame from base 1. Reading the germline V gene gives CDR1 SGHTA and CDR2 FQGNSA. Trimming costs V 3 bases and J 0 bases, and their ends lie 8 bases apart. This sample was taken from a study of early T cells in non-severe SARS-CoV-2 infection (dated by TCRdb to the early 2020s). At the level of the whole study: TCR sequencing used bulk RNA from unsorted whole blood, so alpha and beta chains could not be paired.

Study-level results and caveats: VDJdb matching was skewed toward anti-spike CD8 responses, so virus-specific expansions were likely underestimated and private and CD4 specificities were missed.

The sequence was collected from an adult who was a healthcare worker with PCR-confirmed SARS-CoV-2 infection or an uninfected control (not recorded which). Recombination linked TRBV7-2 to TRBJ1-1, with no confidently assigned D gene. Sequences were obtained from whole blood. The nucleotides read TGTGCCAGCAGCTTTTTCGGCATGAACACTGAAGCTTTCTTT. The encoded protein is CASSFFGMNTEAFF.